The T cell receptor (beta chain) under discussion was sequenced for a study of early T cells in non-severe SARS-CoV-2 infection (dated by TCRdb to the early 2020s). Turning to the overall study: TCR sequencing used bulk RNA from unsorted whole blood, so alpha and beta chains could not be paired.

Receptor amplification or capture employed 5' RACE. The sequencer listed for this sample is NextSeq 500. To correct for sequencing error and PCR bias, the TCR library protocol tagged individual cDNA molecules with unique molecular identifiers. TCR alpha and beta chains were both sequenced, and the abundances of alpha and beta sequences in each sample were closely correlated with each other. The authors processed their data as follows. V gene, J gene and CDR3 annotation of TCR sequences was performed with Decombinator V4. Expanded TCRs were defined as changing significantly between any two time points under a Poisson model with p below 0.0001. TCR abundances were normalised to the total number of TCRs sequenced in each sample and reported as counts per million. MAIT TCRs were defined by TRAV1-2 paired with TRAJ12, TRAJ20 or TRAJ33, and iNKT TCRs by TRAV10 paired with TRAJ18. VDJdb, accessed on 1 November 2021, was searched for TCRs annotated for CMV, EBV and SARS-CoV-2, and TCRs annotated for more than one antigen were excluded. TCRdb reprocessed the public reads (quality trimming at Q25 with fastp, clone calling with MiXCR) and kept in-frame beta chains. All rows with the same CDR3 protein become a single entry with the most common DNA and genes. For this entry, the V and J calls and clone size follow TCRdb and not the study's own pipeline. This sample gives tens of thousands of distinct CDR3 sequences in total; 5% of them show up just once. The ten largest clones represent under 7.5% of the sample.

This was a case-control study nested in a cohort of healthcare workers in London, UK, who had nasopharyngeal swab PCR tests and blood samples taken every week. Between 23 and 31 March 2020, the week of the UK lockdown, healthcare workers were enrolled and then followed up weekly for as long as 16 weeks. This clonotype was observed many times. The specificity of this receptor is unknown. Base quality data are lacking; no much larger clone is found one base away. General findings and caveats noted by the study authors: VDJdb matching was skewed toward anti-spike CD8 responses and likely underestimated virus-specific expansions by missing private and CD4 specificities.

The germline V gene yields SGHVS for CDR1 and FNYEAQ for CDR2. Including cysteine and phenylalanine, the CDR3 has 13 amino acids. Only CDR3 DNA is held: 39 bases, read in frame from base 1. Trimming takes 5 bases off V and 5 bases off J; junction bases not matched to a gene: 3. Recombination linked TRBV7-6 to TRBJ2-1, and 7 bases in between align with TRBD2. This TCR derives from an adult who was a healthcare worker with PCR-confirmed SARS-CoV-2 infection or an uninfected control (not recorded which). The sample in question was whole blood, obtained at baseline. The DNA reads TGTGCCAGCAGCCGAGGGACTAACAATGAGCAGTTCTTC. This codes for CASSRGTNNEQFF.